The 8 T cell receptor beta chains in this list originate from one sample, sequenced in a study of T-cell reconstitution after alpha-beta-depleted transplantation in children. A TCRbeta library incorporating unique molecular identifiers was prepared. Each CDR3 protein is one row after TCRdb ran MiXCR on the PCR reads. The table shows 600,000 or so distinct CDR3 sequences, with 23% occurring only once. This specimen consisted of PBMCs, mostly from graft donor cells, obtained 360 days after TCRalphabeta/CD19-depleted stem cell transplant. These receptors were taken from a boy under two years old who had a stem cell transplant for acute myeloid leukemia, so the T cells may come from the graft donor.

This chain connects TRBV10-3 to TRBJ2-2, with 10 bases lining up with TRBD1. The CDR3 sequence is 15 residues long. Germline values: CDR1 ENHRY, CDR2 SYGVKD. Trimming took 8 bases from V and 4 from J; bases not matched to a gene: 7. The CDR3 region is CAISAGQGSTGELFF. CDR3 coding DNA: TGTGCCATCTCGGCGGGACAGGGGAGCACCGGGGAGCTGTTTTTT.

This clonotype was counted many times. The chain is built from TRBV20-1 and TRBJ2-3; no clear D gene. Germline CDR1 is DFQATT and CDR2 is SNEGSKA (reference sequence). The CDR3 length is 12 residues. The ends were cut back, 0 bases at V and 5 bases at J, with 6 bases in the middle. The CDR3 loop reads CSARDRVDTQYF. DNA of the CDR3: TGCAGTGCTAGAGATCGAGTAGATACGCAGTATTTT.

This clonotype was counted ten times or more. J is TRBJ2-3 and V is TRBV12-3 or TRBV12-4; D unresolved. The CDR3 covers 12 residues. Trimming removed 4 bases at V and 2 bases at J, with 4 bases between. The CDR3 here is CASSSLTDTQYF. The CDR3, as DNA: TGTGCCAGCAGTTCCCTCACAGATACGCAGTATTTT.

Many counts were recorded for this clonotype. V usage is TRBV29-1 and J usage is TRBJ1-1; no firm D call. Trimming removed 5 bases at V and 0 bases at J, with 13 bases between. The CDR3 totals 14 residues. The germline gives CDR1 SQVTM, CDR2 ANQGSEA. DNA for the CDR3: TGCAGCGTTAACGAGCCCTCTTTGAACACTGAAGCTTTCTTT. Translation: CSVNEPSLNTEAFF.

This chain uses TRBV10-3 with TRBJ1-2, with TRBD1 matching 7 bases. CDR1 is ENHRY and CDR2 is SYGVKD in the germline V gene. CDR3 length: 16 residues. Trimming at V came to 4 bases and at J to 1 base, leaving 9 bases not matched to a gene. CDR3 protein: CAISAVETGINYGYTF. Written as DNA, the CDR3 is TGTGCCATCAGTGCGGTGGAGACAGGGATTAACTATGGCTACACCTTC.

This clonotype was seen a few times. This chain links TRBV30 with TRBJ2-1; no firm D call. Germline V gene sequence: CDR1 GTSNPN, CDR2 SVGIG (reference sequence). V lost 0 bases to trimming and J lost 6 bases, with 6 bases between them. The CDR3 extends over 12 amino acids. CDR3 bases: TGTGCCTGGAGTGTACAAGTCAATGAGCAGTTCTTC. This gives the protein CAWSVQVNEQFF. Drawing the rest from reference TRBV30 and TRBJ2-1, the complete variable domain is SQTIHQWPATLVQPVGSPLSLECTVEGTSNPNLYWYRQAAGRGLQLLFYSVGIGQISSEVPQNLSASRPQDRQFILSSKKLLLSDSGFYLCAWSVQVNEQFFGPGTRLTVL.

This clonotype was counted at least ten times. The chain links TRBV6-2 or TRBV6-3 to TRBJ2-1, with a weak D call TRBD2 (7 bases). The CDR3 is made up of 16 amino acids. From germline, CDR1 is MNHEY and CDR2 SVGEGT. V was clipped by 7 bases and J by 1 base, with 17 bases between them. CDR3 sequence reads: CASTGGAGVSYNEQFF. For the CDR3, the DNA is TGTGCCAGCACTGGGGGCGCGGGAGTATCCTACAATGAGCAGTTCTTC.

This clonotype was observed at least ten times. This chain connects TRBV7-2 to TRBJ2-2, with a weak D call TRBD1 (5 bases). Trimming stripped 0 bases from V and 8 bases from J, with 7 bases between. This CDR3 region has 13 residues. CDR1 SGHTA and CDR2 FQGNSA come from the germline V gene. CDR3 residues: CASSLAAGGELFF. In DNA, the CDR3 is TGTGCCAGCAGCTTAGCTGCAGGGGGGGAGCTGTTTTTT.